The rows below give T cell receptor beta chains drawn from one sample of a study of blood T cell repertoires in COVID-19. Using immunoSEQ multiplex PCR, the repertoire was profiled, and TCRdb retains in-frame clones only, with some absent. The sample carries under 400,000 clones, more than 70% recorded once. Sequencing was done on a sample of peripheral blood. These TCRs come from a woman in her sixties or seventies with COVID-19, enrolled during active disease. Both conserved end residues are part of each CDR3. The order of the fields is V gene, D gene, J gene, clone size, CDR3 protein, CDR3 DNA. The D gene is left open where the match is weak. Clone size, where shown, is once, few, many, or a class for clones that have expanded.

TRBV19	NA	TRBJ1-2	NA	CASSPPGGLKNGYTF	TGTGCCAGTAGTCCCCCCGGGGGATTAAAGAATGGCTACACCTTC
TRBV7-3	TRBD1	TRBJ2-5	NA	CASSRTGVGQETQYF	TGTGCCAGCAGCCGAACAGGGGTGGGGCAAGAGACCCAGTACTTC
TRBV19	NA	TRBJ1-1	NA	CASSISGRAVGKAFF	TGTGCCAGTAGTATTAGTGGCAGGGCGGTTGGTAAGGCTTTCTTT
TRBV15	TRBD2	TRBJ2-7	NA	CATSRSRTSVYEQYF	TGTGCCACCAGCAGATCGAGGACTAGTGTCTACGAGCAGTACTTC
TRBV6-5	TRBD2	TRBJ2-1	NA	CASSYRGTSGYNEQFF	TGTGCCAGCAGTTACCGCGGGACTAGCGGATACAATGAGCAGTTCTTC
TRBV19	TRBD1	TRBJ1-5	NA	CASSPRDSSNQPQHF	TGTGCCAGTAGTCCCCGGGACAGTAGCAATCAGCCCCAGCATTTT
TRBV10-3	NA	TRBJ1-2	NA	CAVQGGYGYTF	TGTGCCGTTCAGGGAGGCTATGGCTACACCTTC
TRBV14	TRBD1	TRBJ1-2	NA	CASSQEWDRGVDGYTF	TGTGCCAGCAGCCAAGAATGGGACAGGGGTGTGGATGGCTACACCTTC
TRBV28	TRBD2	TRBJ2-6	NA	CATKERGTGANVLTF	TGTGCCACCAAGGAGCGGGGGACGGGGGCCAACGTCCTGACTTTC
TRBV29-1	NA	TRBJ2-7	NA	CSVVGGLEGDYEQYF	TGCAGCGTTGTGGGGGGGCTCGAGGGGGACTACGAGCAGTACTTC
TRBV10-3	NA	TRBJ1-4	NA	CAISESWQGKLFF	TGTGCCATCAGTGAGTCGTGGCAGGGTAAACTGTTTTTT
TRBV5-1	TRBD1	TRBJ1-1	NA	CASSLGQGSLNTEAFF	TGCGCCAGCAGCCTCGGACAGGGGAGTCTGAACACTGAAGCTTTCTTT
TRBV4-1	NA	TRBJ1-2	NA	CASSQDQAPFNGYTF	TGCGCCAGCAGCCAAGACCAGGCCCCGTTTAATGGCTACACCTTC
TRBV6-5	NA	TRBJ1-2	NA	CASSYLDSRGYTF	TGTGCCAGCAGTTACCTAGACTCGAGAGGCTACACCTTC
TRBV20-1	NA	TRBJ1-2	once	CSASLSGVNYGYTF	TGCAGTGCTAGTCTCTCAGGTGTTAACTATGGCTACACCTTC
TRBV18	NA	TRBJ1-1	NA	CASSPTGNTEAFF	TGTGCCAGCTCCCCGACAGGAAACACTGAAGCTTTCTTT
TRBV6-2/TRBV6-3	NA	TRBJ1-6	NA	CASSRNFQGLDSPLHF	TGTGCCAGCAGTCGAAACTTCCAGGGTTTAGATTCACCCCTCCACTTT
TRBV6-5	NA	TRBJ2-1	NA	CASRAVDNEQFF	TGTGCCAGCAGGGCAGTCGACAATGAGCAGTTCTTC
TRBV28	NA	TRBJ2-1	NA	CASSLGGYNEQFF	TGTGCCAGCAGTTTAGGGGGGTACAATGAGCAGTTCTTC
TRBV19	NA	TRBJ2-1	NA	CASSIGLDPGNEQFF	TGTGCCAGTAGTATAGGGCTCGATCCGGGGAATGAGCAGTTCTTC
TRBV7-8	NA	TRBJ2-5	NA	CTPPDGWGGETQYF	TGTACGCCTCCGGACGGATGGGGAGGCGAGACCCAGTACTTC
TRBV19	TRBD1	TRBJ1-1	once	CASSRGTGVLNTEAFF	TGTGCCAGTAGTAGGGGGACAGGGGTCTTGAACACTGAAGCTTTCTTT
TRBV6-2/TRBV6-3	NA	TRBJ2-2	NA	CASSYGLATGTGELFF	TGTGCCAGCAGTTACGGTCTAGCGACGGGCACCGGGGAGCTGTTTTTT
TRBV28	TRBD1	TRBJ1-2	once	CAIQTGGDYGYTF	TGTGCCATTCAGACAGGGGGCGACTATGGCTACACCTTC
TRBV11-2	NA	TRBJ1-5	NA	CASSLQGASNQPQHF	TGTGCCAGCAGCTTACAGGGCGCGAGCAATCAGCCCCAGCATTTT
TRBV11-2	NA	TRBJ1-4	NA	CASSLAGLTNEKLFF	TGTGCCAGCAGCTTAGCGGGGTTAACTAATGAAAAACTGTTTTTT
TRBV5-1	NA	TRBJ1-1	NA	CASSLEGHLNTEAFF	TGCGCCAGCAGCTTGGAGGGACACTTGAACACTGAAGCTTTCTTT
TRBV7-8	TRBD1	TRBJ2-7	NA	CASSPRDRAYEQYF	TGTGCCAGCAGCCCCCGGGACAGGGCTTACGAGCAGTACTTC
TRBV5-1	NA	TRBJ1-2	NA	CASRFSDNYGYTF	TGCGCCAGCAGATTCAGCGATAACTATGGCTACACCTTC
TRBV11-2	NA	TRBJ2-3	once	CASSQGDKRTDTQYF	TGTGCCAGCAGCCAGGGTGATAAACGCACAGATACGCAGTATTTT